Given below is one T cell receptor (beta chain) in context. This sample is drawn from a study of blood T cell repertoires in COVID-19. On the study more broadly: T cells, B-cell-depleted T cells, or PBMCs provided the cDNA or gDNA that served as material.

Participant ages covered 18 to 89 years across about two dozen US areas. In the study's own analysis: Counts of nucleated cells, estimated from reference gene primer amplification, were obtained. Assay: immunoSEQ multiplex PCR; the TCRdb copy retains only in-frame clones and omits some. The DNA was the basis for D and trimming; V, J and clone size are from that table. The table includes some 180,000 clones, roughly 85% detected once. The germline V gene encodes CDR1 SGHAT and CDR2 FQNNGV. Trimming removed 1 base from V and 3 bases from J; junction bases left unmatched: 2. The CDR3 spans 15 residues. This TCR derives from a woman between 65 and 79 years old in a cohort exposed to, infected with or recovered from COVID-19 (not recorded which). V usage is TRBV11-2 and J usage is TRBJ2-7; 11 positions match TRBD2. Sequenced input: PBMCs or T cells enriched from blood (not recorded which). For the CDR3, the DNA is TGTGCCAGCAGCTTAGGACTAGCGGGAAACTACGAGCAGTACTTC. Translating gives CASSLGLAGNYEQYF.